The present TCR beta chain was sequenced within a study of Graves' ophthalmopathy and Graves' hyperthyroidism (dated by TCRdb to 2016 to 2018). About the study as a whole: Peripheral blood was collected before any treatment was given, at the time of initial diagnosis. A discovery set of 95 to 100 patients (43 ophthalmopathy, some 58 stable hyperthyroidism) was enrolled to explore V-J signatures distinguishing ophthalmopathy from hyperthyroidism. An independent validation cohort comprised 18 hyperthyroidism patients and 17 patients who later progressed from hyperthyroidism to ophthalmopathy. In total, 135 blood samples were TCR-sequenced: 40 to 45 ophthalmopathy, roughly 80 hyperthyroidism and about 17 hyperthyroidism-to-ophthalmopathy patients. Once sampling was done, hyperthyroidism patients were given methimazole at a starting dose of 30 mg daily, while ophthalmopathy patients were given high-dose intravenous methylprednisolone. T-cell repertoires of thyroid tissue and blood were compared in six hyperthyroidism patients. The study used signatures of the TCR beta repertoire to tell Graves' ophthalmopathy apart from Graves' hyperthyroidism and to predict which patients would progress to ophthalmopathy.

Study-level results and caveats: In cross-validation, the 13-signature model distinguished ophthalmopathy from stable hyperthyroidism with approximately 85% sensitivity and around 82% specificity, and in the test set the corresponding values were about 80% and 75%. Most of the expanded thyroid clonotypes with a frequency above 0.001 were also detected in blood, and it was suggested that the thyroid immune response may be reflected by blood repertoires. No statistical method was used to set the sample size in advance, and the investigators knew which group each participant was assigned to. In validation, the model predicted ophthalmopathy progression with more than 70% sensitivity and roughly 72% specificity; eleven to twelve predicted patients were CT-confirmed with GO in a median of approximately six months.

In this sample, this clonotype turned up many times. It has no known antigen specificity. Qualities for individual bases were not recorded, and no much larger clone is one base off. V is clipped by 7 bases and J by 4 bases, and the sequence between their germline boundaries is 6 bases long. Taken from the germline V gene, the CDR1 and CDR2 loops are KGHDR and SFDVKD. Including cysteine and phenylalanine, the CDR3 has 12 amino acids. Only the CDR3 portion is preserved as DNA: 36 bases, with reading frame beginning at the first base. Hyperthyroidism was defined as stable when no progression to ophthalmopathy occurred within 18 months of follow-up. Patients with hyperthyroidism were aged 18 to 65 years, had been newly diagnosed, and had a disease duration of less than 2 months. Patients were excluded if they had other autoimmune diseases, uncontrolled infections, pregnancy or lactation. Diagnosis relied on clinical symptoms, serum thyroxine, TRAb, thyroid ultrasound and orbital computed tomography. Using Ficoll-Paque density gradient centrifugation, PBMCs were isolated from 10 ml of fresh peripheral blood. Trizol reagent was used to extract the total RNA, and its quality was then checked on an Agilent 2100 Bioanalyzer.

For repertoire sequencing, the TCR beta CDR3 regions were amplified from RNA transcripts. A first-round RT-PCR used HTBI primers with the Qiagen OneStep RT-PCR kit, followed by a second-round multiplex PCR, size selection and purification. Libraries were sequenced paired-end with 100 bp reads on an Illumina HiSeq2000. In the source study's methods: SOAPnuke was used to process the reads, throwing out any read that had adapters, had uncalled bases, had a mean Phred below 15, or lacked an exact constant-primer or identifier match. COPE v1.2.5 was used to merge high-quality paired reads. Each unique nucleotide sequence was treated as a clonotype, and MiTCR v1.1 was used to align the clonotypes to the IMGT TRB V, D and J references. The analysis was limited to V-J combinations with a frequency above 0.0001, which together covered 99.2% of the repertoires. For each V-J combination, a TCR clonal expansion and chaos score was defined as F50 clonal expansion divided by the chaos observed in the TCRdist matrix. Welch's t-statistics and random forest were used to reduce the features to about a dozen V-J combinations, which were then used as input to a naive Bayes classifier. Thyroid-blood repertoire similarity was quantified with the Morisita-Horn index. TCRdb reprocessed the public reads (quality trimming at Q25 with fastp, clone calling with MiXCR) and kept in-frame beta chains. Each CDR3 protein gets just one entry, which takes the most common genes and DNA from the rows behind it. TCRdb, not the authors, supplied the V and J calls. Recorded for this sample are about 370,000 distinct CDR3 sequences; 15% to 20% of them occurred a single time. The ten top clones hold 2% to 2.5% of the sample.

The chain couples TRBV24-1 to TRBJ2-2; TRBD1 could be the D gene, as 5 bases match. The material sequenced was peripheral blood. The sequence was collected from an adult woman with stable Graves' hyperthyroidism. The DNA reads TGTGCCACCAGAGGGGCCACCGGGGAGCTGTTTTTT. It translates to CATRGATGELFF.